This T cell receptor beta chain is from a study of T cell responses to AZD1222 COVID-19 vaccine (dated by TCRdb to the early 2020s). Study-level background: A total of 230 to 250 trial participants underwent TCR sequencing, of whom some 210 received two doses of AZD1222 and some 25 received two doses of the MenACWY control vaccine. Trial participants were enrolled into age subgroups of 18-55, 56-69 and 70-plus years, which contained 148, 28 and 57 TCR-sequenced participants, respectively.

Comment on this clone: The antigen this receptor binds is unknown. Within one base of it there is no much larger clone, and no base qualities were kept.

The paper's findings and limits, for the study overall: Because no day 14 peak-response samples were available, repertoires were characterized only after the peak T cell response. After two AZD1222 doses, spike-specific TCR breadth and depth were significantly higher than at day 0 and than in MenACWY recipients. CD4 TCRs associated with the vaccine covered the entire spike protein, and the dominant responses were in regions 160-218 and 743-854. Participants were mostly white British and included more females than males, and it was suggested by the authors that clonal diversity may have been underestimated. Conclusions about previously exposed vaccinees are limited, since just a handful of AZD1222 recipients were seropositive for SARS-CoV-2 at baseline. In the small 56-69-year group, the increase in depth fell short of significance, most likely because of low power. Reportedly, close to half of the unique spike-specific TCRs recognized epitopes lying outside the regions that are mutated in the B.1.351 and B.1.1.7 variants.

The sample's time point label, in plain terms: about 28 days (+/-7) after the second vaccine dose. AZD1222 recipients given second doses at about 4 weeks or at about 12 weeks were pooled, since spike-specific TCR depth and breadth were not found to differ between the two schedules. Vaccinee samples came from UK trials COV001 and COV002, including a single-blind randomized controlled phase 2/3 trial of AZD1222 (ChAdOx1 nCoV-19) in healthy adults. For TCRbeta chain sequencing, PBMC samples were collected from trial participants at day 0 and at day 28 after the second dose. The CDR3 regions of human TCRbeta chains were subjected to immunosequencing. As for the authors' bioinformatics: Repertoire TCRs were matched against a reference library of SARS-CoV-2-specific TCRs generated with the MIRA antigen-specificity platform. Breadth was defined as the fraction of unique TCRs that were SARS-CoV-2-associated, and depth was defined as the fraction of total T cells that were SARS-CoV-2-associated. Each spike-specific TCR was assigned to its reactive spike region and to a CD4 or CD8 class using the MIRA data. Log10-transformed breadth and depth values were compared by one-way ANOVA with Sidak's multiple comparisons tests. In its TCRdb copy, this immuneACCESS table keeps in-frame sequences only and misses some clones. Where compared with another copy, unresolved V genes explain less than half of these, and the others have no known cause. V and J calls and clone size are those listed in that table; D and trimming were worked out from the DNA. The sample data list some 70,000 clones, and under 90% of these were observed just once. Jointly, the top ten make up roughly an eighth of the sample.

V sheds 3 bases and J sheds 0 bases, leaving 2 bases between their ends. The germline V gene gives CDR1 as MNHNS and CDR2 as SASEGT. The CDR3 starts with the cysteine, ends with the phenylalanine, and has 12 residues. Kept here is only the CDR3 DNA, which spans 36 bases and is read in frame from base 1. This TCR derives from an adult who received the AZD1222 COVID-19 vaccine. Recombination joined TRBV6-1 with TRBJ1-2, with the D gene not confidently named. The sample here was peripheral blood, taken 28 days after the second AZD1222 dose. The sequence in DNA is TGTGCCAGCAGTGAGGCTAACTATGGCTACACCTTC. It specifies CASSEANYGYTF.